This TCR beta chain was profiled in a study of regulatory T cells in long-lasting Graves disease. Time point defined: newly diagnosed GD, antithyroid drugs for less than 3 months. Extracted RNA from PBMCs served as the source of the TCR library. This clonotype was picked up many times. Arm-PCR of CDR3 regions and iRepertoire HTBI primers were the basis on which TCR beta libraries were built. Using its own MiXCR run on the multiplex PCR reads, TCRdb lists one record per CDR3 protein. The profile covers around 250,000 distinct CDR3 sequences, with 18% appearing a single time and roughly 15% taken by the ten largest. CDR1 is SGHTA, CDR2 FQGNSA, per germline. The CDR3 consists of 13 residues. V lost 7 bases, J lost 7 bases, and 13 bases lay in between. The data also belong to a second study, concerning T cells in Graves' hyperthyroidism and ophthalmopathy. That source notes: Carried out on the TCR CDR3, a first-round RT-PCR used the HTBI primer set. Most clonotypes expanded in thyroid above 0.001 were likewise present in blood.

The sample here was peripheral blood mononuclear cells (PBMCs), taken at new diagnosis, from a patient treated with antithyroid drugs. The TCR originated in a woman younger than 45 with Graves disease. This chain links TRBV7-2 with TRBJ2-2, with D tentatively TRBD1 (5 bases). CDR3 DNA sequence: TGTGCCAGCAATAGGGGTACCGGCGGGGAGCTGTTTTTT. Translating it yields CASNRGTGGELFF. The full variable domain, its missing parts supplied by reference TRBV7-2 and TRBJ2-2, is GAGVSQSPSNKVTEKGKDVELRCDPISGHTALYWYRQSLGQGLEFLIYFQGNSAPDKSGLPSDRFSAERTGGSVSTLTIQRTQQEDSAVYLCASNRGTGGELFFGEGSRLTVL.